This paragraph reports one T cell receptor (beta chain). Survey-level immunoSEQ sequencing profiled the TCR beta repertoire. TCRdb's copy holds only in-frame clones and misses some; the assay was immunoSEQ multiplex PCR. The sample records 60,000 to 85,000 clones, around 95% being singletons. The material sequenced was PBMCs. The sequence was collected from a man aged 35-49 years with rheumatoid arthritis.

CDR3 sequence (DNA): TGTGCCATCGGATCCTCAGGGGCCGGGGGAAGAGAGACCCAGTACTTC. Translation gives CAIGSSGAGGRETQYF. The genes are TRBV10-3 and TRBJ2-5; the D gene could be TRBD1 or TRBD2 (6 bases each). This CDR3 contains 16 residues. Germline V gives CDR1 ENHRY, CDR2 SYGVKD. V lost 8 bases, J lost 4 bases, and 23 bases lay in between.